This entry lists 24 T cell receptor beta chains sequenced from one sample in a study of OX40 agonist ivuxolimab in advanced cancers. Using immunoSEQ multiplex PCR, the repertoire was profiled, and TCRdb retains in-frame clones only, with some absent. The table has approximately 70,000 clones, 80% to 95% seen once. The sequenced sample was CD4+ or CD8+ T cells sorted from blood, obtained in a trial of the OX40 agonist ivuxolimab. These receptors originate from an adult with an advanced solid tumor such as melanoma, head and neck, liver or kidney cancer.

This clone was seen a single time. The CDR3 is CASSQENLSGRVTDTQYF. The CDR3 nucleotides are TGCGCCAGCAGCCAAGAGAATTTGAGCGGGAGGGTGACAGATACGCAGTATTTT. The rearrangement links TRBV4-1 to TRBJ2-3; 10 nucleotides match TRBD2. The CDR3 has 18 residues. Per the germline V gene, CDR1 is MGHRA and CDR2 is YSYEKL. Germline trimming cut 0 bases from V and 3 bases from J; bases unmatched to any gene: 9.

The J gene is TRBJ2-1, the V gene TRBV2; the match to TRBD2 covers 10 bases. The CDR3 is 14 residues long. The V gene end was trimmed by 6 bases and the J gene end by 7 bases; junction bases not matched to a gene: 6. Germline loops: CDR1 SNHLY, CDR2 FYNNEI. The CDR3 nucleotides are TGTGCCAGCAGGATTAGCGGGGGGACGAATGAGCAGTTCTTC. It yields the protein CASRISGGTNEQFF.

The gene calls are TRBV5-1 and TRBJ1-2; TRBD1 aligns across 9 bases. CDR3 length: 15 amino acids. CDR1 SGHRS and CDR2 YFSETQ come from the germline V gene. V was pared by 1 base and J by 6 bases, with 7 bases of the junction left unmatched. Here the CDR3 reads CASSLSGTGRDGYTF. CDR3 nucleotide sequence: TGCGCCAGCAGCTTGTCCGGGACAGGGCGCGATGGCTACACCTTC.

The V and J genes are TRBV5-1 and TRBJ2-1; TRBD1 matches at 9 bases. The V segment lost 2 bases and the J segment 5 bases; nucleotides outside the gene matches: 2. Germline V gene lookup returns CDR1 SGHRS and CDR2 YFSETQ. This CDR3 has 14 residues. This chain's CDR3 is CASSLQGANNEQFF. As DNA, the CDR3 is TGCGCCAGCAGCTTACAGGGGGCGAACAATGAGCAGTTCTTC.

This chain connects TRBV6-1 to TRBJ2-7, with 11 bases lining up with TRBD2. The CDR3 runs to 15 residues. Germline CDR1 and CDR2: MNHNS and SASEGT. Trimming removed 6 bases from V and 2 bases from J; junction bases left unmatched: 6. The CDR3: CASRAGTSGPYEQYF. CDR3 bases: TGTGCCAGCAGGGCCGGGACTAGCGGACCCTACGAGCAGTACTTC.

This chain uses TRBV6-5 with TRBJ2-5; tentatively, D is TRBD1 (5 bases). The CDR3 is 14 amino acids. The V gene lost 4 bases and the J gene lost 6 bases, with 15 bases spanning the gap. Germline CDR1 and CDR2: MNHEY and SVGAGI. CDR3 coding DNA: TGTGCCAGCAGTTCACGCCAGGGTAGGAAGACCCAGTACTTC. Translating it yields CASSSRQGRKTQYF.

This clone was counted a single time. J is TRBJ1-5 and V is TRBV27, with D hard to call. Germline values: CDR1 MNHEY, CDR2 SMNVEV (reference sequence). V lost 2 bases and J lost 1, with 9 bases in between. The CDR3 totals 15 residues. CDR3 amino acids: CASSLLGRSNQPQHF. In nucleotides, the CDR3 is TGTGCCAGCAGTTTACTAGGACGGAGCAATCAGCCCCAGCATTTT.

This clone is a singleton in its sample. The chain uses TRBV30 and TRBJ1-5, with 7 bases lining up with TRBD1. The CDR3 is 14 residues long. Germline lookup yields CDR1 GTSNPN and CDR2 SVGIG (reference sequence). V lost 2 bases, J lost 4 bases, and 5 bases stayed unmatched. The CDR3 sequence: CAWSHTTGNQPQHF. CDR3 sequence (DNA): TGTGCCTGGAGTCACACGACAGGGAATCAGCCCCAGCATTTT.

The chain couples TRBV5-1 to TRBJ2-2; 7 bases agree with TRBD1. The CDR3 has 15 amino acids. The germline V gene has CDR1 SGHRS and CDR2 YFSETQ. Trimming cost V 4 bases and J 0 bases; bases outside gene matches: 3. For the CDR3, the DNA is TGCGCCAGCAGCCAAGGACAGGCGAACACCGGGGAGCTGTTTTTT. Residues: CASSQGQANTGELFF. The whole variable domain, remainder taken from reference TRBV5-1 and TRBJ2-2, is KAGVTQTPRYLIKTRGQQVTLSCSPISGHRSVSWYQQTPGQGLQFLFEYFSETQRNKGNFPGRFSGRQFSNSRSEMNVSTLELGDSALYLCASSQGQANTGELFFGEGSRLTVL.

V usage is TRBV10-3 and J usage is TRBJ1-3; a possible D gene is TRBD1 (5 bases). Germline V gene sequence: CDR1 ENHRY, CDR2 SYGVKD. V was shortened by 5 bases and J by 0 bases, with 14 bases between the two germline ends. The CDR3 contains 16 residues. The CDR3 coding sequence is TGTGCCATCAGTATAGAAGGGGCGTTCTCTGGAAACACCATATATTTT. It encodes CAISIEGAFSGNTIYF.

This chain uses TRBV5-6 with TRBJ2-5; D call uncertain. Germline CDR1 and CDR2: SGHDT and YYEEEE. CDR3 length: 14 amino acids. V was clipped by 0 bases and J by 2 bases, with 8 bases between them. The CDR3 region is CASSLVPGQETQYF. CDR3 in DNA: TGTGCCAGCAGCTTGGTACCTGGGCAAGAGACCCAGTACTTC.

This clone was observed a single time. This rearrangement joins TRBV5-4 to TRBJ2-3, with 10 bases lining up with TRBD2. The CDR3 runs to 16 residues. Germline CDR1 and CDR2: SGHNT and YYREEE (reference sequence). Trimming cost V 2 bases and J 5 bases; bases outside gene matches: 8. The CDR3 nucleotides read TGTGCCAGCAGCTTAGGTCTAGCGGGAGCGGTAGATACGCAGTATTTT. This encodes CASSLGLAGAVDTQYF.

Here the CDR3 DNA reads TGTGCCTGGAGAAAGGCCACTAATGAAAAACTGTTTTTT. This codes for CAWRKATNEKLFF. The chain links TRBV30 to TRBJ1-4; no clear D. Germline lookup yields CDR1 GTSNPN and CDR2 SVGIG (reference sequence). The CDR3 extends over 13 amino acids. V lost 3 bases and J 2 bases, leaving 7 bases between the germline ends.

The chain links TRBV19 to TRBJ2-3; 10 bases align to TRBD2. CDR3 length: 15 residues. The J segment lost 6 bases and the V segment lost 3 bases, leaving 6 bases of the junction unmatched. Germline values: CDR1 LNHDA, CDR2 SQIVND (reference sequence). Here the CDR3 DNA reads TGTGCCAGTAGTATTGTTCTAGCGGGAGCGGATACGCAGTATTTT. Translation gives CASSIVLAGADTQYF.

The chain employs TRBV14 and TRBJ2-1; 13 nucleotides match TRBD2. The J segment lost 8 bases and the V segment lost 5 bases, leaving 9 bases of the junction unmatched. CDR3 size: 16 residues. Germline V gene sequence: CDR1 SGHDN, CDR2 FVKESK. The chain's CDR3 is CASSFRTSGSKHEQFF. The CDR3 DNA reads TGTGCCAGCAGCTTCCGGACTAGCGGGAGTAAGCATGAGCAGTTCTTC.

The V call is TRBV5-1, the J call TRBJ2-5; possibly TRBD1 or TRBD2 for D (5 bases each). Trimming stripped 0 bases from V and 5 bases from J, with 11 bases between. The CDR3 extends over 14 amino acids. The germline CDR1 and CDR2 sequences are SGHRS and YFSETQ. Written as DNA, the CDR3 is TGCGCCAGCAGCTTGGGCACAGAGGGGGAGACCCAGTACTTC. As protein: CASSLGTEGETQYF.

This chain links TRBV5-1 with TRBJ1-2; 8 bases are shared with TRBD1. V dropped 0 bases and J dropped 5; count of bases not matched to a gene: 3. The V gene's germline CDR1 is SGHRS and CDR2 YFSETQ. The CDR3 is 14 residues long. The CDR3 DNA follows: TGCGCCAGCAGCTTGGCAGGGGGCTCGTATGGCTACACCTTC. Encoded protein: CASSLAGGSYGYTF.

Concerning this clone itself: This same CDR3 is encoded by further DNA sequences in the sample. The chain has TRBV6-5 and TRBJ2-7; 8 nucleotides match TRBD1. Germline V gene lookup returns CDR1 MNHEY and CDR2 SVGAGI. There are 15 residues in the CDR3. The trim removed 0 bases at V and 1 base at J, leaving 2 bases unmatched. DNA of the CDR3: TGTGCCAGCAGTTACTCCGGGACAGGTTCCTACGAGCAGTACTTC. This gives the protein CASSYSGTGSYEQYF.

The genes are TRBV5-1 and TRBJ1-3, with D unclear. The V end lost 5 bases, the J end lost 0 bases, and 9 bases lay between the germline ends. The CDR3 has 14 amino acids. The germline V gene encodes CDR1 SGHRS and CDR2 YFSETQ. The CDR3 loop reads CASRPTISGNTIYF. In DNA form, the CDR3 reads TGCGCCAGCAGGCCAACAATCTCTGGAAACACCATATATTTT. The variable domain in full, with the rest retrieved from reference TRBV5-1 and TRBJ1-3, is KAGVTQTPRYLIKTRGQQVTLSCSPISGHRSVSWYQQTPGQGLQFLFEYFSETQRNKGNFPGRFSGRQFSNSRSEMNVSTLELGDSALYLCASRPTISGNTIYFGEGSWLTVV.

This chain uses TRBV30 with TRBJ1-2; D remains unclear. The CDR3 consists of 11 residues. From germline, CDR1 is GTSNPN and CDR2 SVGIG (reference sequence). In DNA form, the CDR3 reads TGTGCTCTCGATTGGGACTATGGCTACACCTTC. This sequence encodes CALDWDYGYTF.

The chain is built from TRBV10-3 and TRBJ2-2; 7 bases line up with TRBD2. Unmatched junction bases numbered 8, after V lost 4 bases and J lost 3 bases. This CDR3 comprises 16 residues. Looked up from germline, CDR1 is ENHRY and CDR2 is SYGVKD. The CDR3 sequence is CAISALAAGDTGELFF. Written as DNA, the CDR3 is TGTGCCATCAGTGCGCTAGCGGCGGGGGACACCGGGGAGCTGTTTTTT.

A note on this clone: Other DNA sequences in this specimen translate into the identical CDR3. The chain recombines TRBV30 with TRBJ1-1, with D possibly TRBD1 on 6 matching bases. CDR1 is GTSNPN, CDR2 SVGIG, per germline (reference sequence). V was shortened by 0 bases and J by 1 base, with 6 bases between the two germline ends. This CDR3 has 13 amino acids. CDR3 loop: CAWSVQGNTEAFF. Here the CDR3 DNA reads TGTGCCTGGAGTGTACAGGGGAACACTGAAGCTTTCTTT.

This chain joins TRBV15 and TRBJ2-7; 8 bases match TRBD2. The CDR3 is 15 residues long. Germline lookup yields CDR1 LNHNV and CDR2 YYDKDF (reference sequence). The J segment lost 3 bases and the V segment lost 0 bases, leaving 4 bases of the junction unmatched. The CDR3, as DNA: TGTGCCACCAGCAGAGAAACTAGCGGATACTACGAGCAGTACTTC. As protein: CATSRETSGYYEQYF.

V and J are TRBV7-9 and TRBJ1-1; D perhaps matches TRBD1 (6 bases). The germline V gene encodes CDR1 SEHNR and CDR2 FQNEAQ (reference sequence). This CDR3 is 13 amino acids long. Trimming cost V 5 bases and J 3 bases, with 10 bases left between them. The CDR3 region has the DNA TGTGCCAGCAGCACAAGACAGGACACTGAAGCTTTCTTT. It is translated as CASSTRQDTEAFF.